One T cell receptor (beta chain) is described in this entry. Its specificity is unknown. At the DNA level, this CDR3 is encoded by other sequences in the same sample as well. The data stem from a study of shared clonotypes between healthy human individuals. The protocol was immunoSEQ multiplex PCR, while the TCRdb copy is restricted to in-frame clones and leaves out a portion. The table shows 2 million to 2.5 million clones, with 93% occurring only once. Study results and caveats: Generally, naive subsets came out with larger estimated richness than memory subsets.

The V gene's germline CDR1 is MNHNY and CDR2 SVGAGI (reference sequence). The CDR3 runs 15 residues. Germline trimming cut 2 bases from V and 3 bases from J; bases unmatched to any gene: 3. CD45RO-negative, CCR7-selected cells formed the naive CD8 fraction, which excluded terminally differentiated effector memory CD45RA+ cells. There were no recent acute infections or vaccinations among the donors, who were healthy HIV-negative adults. The sequencing sample was made of naive CD8+ T cells from PBMCs. The TCR originated in a man aged 18-30 years in good health. Some clones in this sample may be carry-over from other donors' samples. The chain has TRBV6-6 and TRBJ2-5; 10 bases match TRBD2. Here the CDR3 reads CASSYRLAGEETQYF. The CDR3 bases are TGTGCCAGCAGTTACAGGCTAGCGGGAGAAGAGACCCAGTACTTC.